The 9 T cell receptor beta chains in this list originate from one sample, sequenced in a study of vaccination effects on CD4 cells after COVID-19. No antigen has been identified for these receptors. Profiling relied on immunoSEQ multiplex PCR, and the TCRdb table lists in-frame clones only, not all of them. Of fewer than 75,000 clones listed, around 84% are singletons. Scientists isolated CD4+ T cells after a roughly ten-day culture period ended. Each participant was given two doses of one vaccine (BNT162b2 or mRNA-1273). Sample: CD4+ T cells from PBMCs cultured without peptide, taken after COVID-19 vaccination. The origin of the receptors is a human donor who received a COVID-19 vaccine.

This clone was recorded a few times. V and J are TRBV4-1 and TRBJ2-5; 8 bases map to TRBD2. With 0 bases clipped from V and 2 bases from J, the junction kept 5 bases outside the gene matches. Germline V gives CDR1 MGHRA, CDR2 YSYEKL. The CDR3 totals 16 residues. CDR3 DNA sequence: TGCGCCAGCAGCCAAGACGCACTAGCGGTACAAGAGACCCAGTACTTC. The encoded protein is CASSQDALAVQETQYF.

The V gene is TRBV19, the J gene TRBJ2-5; 11 nucleotides align to TRBD2. J lost 1 base, V lost 4 bases, and 5 bases had no gene match. CDR1 and CDR2 (germline): LNHDA, SQIVND (reference sequence). The CDR3 loop spans 16 amino acids. CDR3 sequence reads: CASSTASGGLQETQYF. DNA of the CDR3: TGTGCCAGTAGTACCGCTAGCGGGGGGCTCCAAGAGACCCAGTACTTC.

This chain connects TRBV18 to TRBJ1-1; D unclear. CDR1 KGHSH and CDR2 LQKENI come from the germline V gene. The V gene lost 2 bases and the J gene lost 4 bases, with 11 bases spanning the gap. This CDR3 has 14 amino acids. The DNA for the CDR3 is TGTGCCAGCTCACCAACCCATAGGAGCACTGAAGCTTTCTTT. As protein: CASSPTHRSTEAFF.

In its sample, this clone was seen a few times. J is TRBJ1-2 and V is TRBV2; 7 positions match TRBD1. Germline CDR1 is SNHLY and CDR2 is FYNNEI. This CDR3 comprises 14 residues. J lost 4 bases, V lost 7 bases, and 9 bases had no gene match. The CDR3 is CASTNPDRAYGYTF. In nucleotides, the CDR3 is TGTGCCAGCACCAACCCTGACAGGGCCTATGGCTACACCTTC.

A note on this clone: Additional DNA sequences in this sample encode the identical CDR3. The rearrangement uses TRBV24-1 and TRBJ1-2; 9 nucleotides align to TRBD1. CDR3 size: 13 residues. V dropped 4 bases and J dropped 4; count of bases not matched to a gene: 0. Germline V lookup: CDR1 KGHDR, CDR2 SFDVKD. The CDR3: CATSETGGYGYTF. The CDR3, as DNA: TGTGCCACCAGTGAGACAGGGGGCTATGGCTACACCTTC.

The chain joins TRBV15 to TRBJ1-2; TRBD1 might be the D (5 bases). The germline CDR1 and CDR2 sequences are LNHNV and YYDKDF (reference sequence). This CDR3 contains 15 residues. Trimming left V 0 bases short and J 7 bases short, with 15 bases between. CDR3 amino acids: CATSRDGGERSGYTF. CDR3 coding DNA: TGTGCCACCAGCAGAGATGGGGGGGAGCGGTCTGGCTACACCTTC.

This sequence joins TRBV5-1 and TRBJ1-1; D gene unclear. The CDR3 covers 14 residues. V lost 0 bases to trimming and J lost 4 bases, with 10 bases between them. Germline CDR1 reads SGHRS; CDR2 reads YFSETQ. The DNA for the CDR3 is TGCGCCAGCAGCTTGGATGTGGGAGGCACTGAAGCTTTCTTT. Its protein product is CASSLDVGGTEAFF.

The J gene is TRBJ2-1, the V gene TRBV6-6; TRBD2 matches 12 bases. Trimming removed 6 bases from V and 0 bases from J; junction bases left unmatched: 6. Germline lookup yields CDR1 MNHNY and CDR2 SVGAGI (reference sequence). CDR3 size: 17 residues. The DNA of the CDR3 is TGTGCCAGCAGCCGAGGACTAGCGGGGAGCTCCTACAATGAGCAGTTCTTC. Translation: CASSRGLAGSSYNEQFF.

The chain has TRBV11-1 and TRBJ2-3; unclear D gene. The V gene's germline CDR1 is SGHAT and CDR2 FQDESV (reference sequence). Trimming stripped 5 bases from V and 0 bases from J, with 12 bases between. The CDR3 has 15 amino acids. The CDR3 DNA reads TGTGCCAGCAGCCTTAGTTTGCACAGCACAGATACGCAGTATTTT. It encodes CASSLSLHSTDTQYF. Supplemented by reference TRBV11-1 and TRBJ2-3, the full variable domain reads EAEVAQSPRYKITEKSQAVAFWCDPISGHATLYWYRQILGQGPELLVQFQDESVVDDSQLPKDRFSAERLKGVDSTLKIQPAELGDSAMYLCASSLSLHSTDTQYFGPGTRLTVL.